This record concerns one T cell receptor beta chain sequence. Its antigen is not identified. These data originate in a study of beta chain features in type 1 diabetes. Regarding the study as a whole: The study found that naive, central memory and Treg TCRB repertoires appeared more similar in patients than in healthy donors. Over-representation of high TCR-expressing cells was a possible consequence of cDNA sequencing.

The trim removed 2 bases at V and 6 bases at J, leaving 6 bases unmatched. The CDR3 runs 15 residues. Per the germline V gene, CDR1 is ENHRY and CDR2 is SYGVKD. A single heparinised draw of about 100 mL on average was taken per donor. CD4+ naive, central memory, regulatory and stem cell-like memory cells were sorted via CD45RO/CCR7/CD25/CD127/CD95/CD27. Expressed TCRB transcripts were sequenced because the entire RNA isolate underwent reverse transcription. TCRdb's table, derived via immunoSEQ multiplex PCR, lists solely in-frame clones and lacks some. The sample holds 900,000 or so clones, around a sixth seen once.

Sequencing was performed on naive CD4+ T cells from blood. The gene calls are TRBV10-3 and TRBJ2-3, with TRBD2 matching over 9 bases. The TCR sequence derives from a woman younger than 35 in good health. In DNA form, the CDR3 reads TGTGCCATCAGTGAGAGTAGCGGGAGCTGGGATACGCAGTATTTT. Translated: CAISESSGSWDTQYF.